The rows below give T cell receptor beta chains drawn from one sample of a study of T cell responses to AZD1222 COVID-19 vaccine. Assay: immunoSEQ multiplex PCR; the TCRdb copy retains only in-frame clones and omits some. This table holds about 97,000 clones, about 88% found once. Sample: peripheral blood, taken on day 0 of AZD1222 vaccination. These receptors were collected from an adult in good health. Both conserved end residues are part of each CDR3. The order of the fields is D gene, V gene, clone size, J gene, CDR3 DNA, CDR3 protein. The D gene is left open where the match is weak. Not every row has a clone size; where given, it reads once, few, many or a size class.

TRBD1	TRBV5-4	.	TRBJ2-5	TGTGCCAGCAGCTTGGCTTCGACAGGGCTACAAGAGACCCAGTACTTC	CASSLASTGLQETQYF
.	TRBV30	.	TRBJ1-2	TGTGCCTCCAGGGACGGAGCTAACTATGGCTACACCTTC	CASRDGANYGYTF
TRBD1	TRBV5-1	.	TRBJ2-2	TGCGCCAGCAGCCTAGGACAGGGACCCACCGGGGAGCTGTTTTTT	CASSLGQGPTGELFF
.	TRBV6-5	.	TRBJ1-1	TGTGCCAGCAGTTACGGGGCAGAAGGAACTGAAGCTTTCTTT	CASSYGAEGTEAFF
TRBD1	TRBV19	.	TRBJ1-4	TGTGCCAGTAGTATTATGGGACAGCTAAATGGAAAACTGTTTTTT	CASSIMGQLNGKLFF
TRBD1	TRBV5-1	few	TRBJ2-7	TGCGCCAGCAGGTTGGACAGGGGGCCCTACGAGCAGTACTTC	CASRLDRGPYEQYF
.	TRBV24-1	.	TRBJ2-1	TGTGCCACCAGTGACCCGGGGGCAGGCAATGAGCAGTTCTTC	CATSDPGAGNEQFF
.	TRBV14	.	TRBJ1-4	TGTGCCAGCAGCCAGCCGGGGTCTAATGAAAAACTGTTTTTT	CASSQPGSNEKLFF
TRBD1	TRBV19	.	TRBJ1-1	TGTGCCAGTAGGACAGGGGGGAACGAGAACGCTGAAGCTTTCTTT	CASRTGGNENAEAFF
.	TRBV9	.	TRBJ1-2	TGTGCCAGCAGCGTAGACTGGGGGGCGAACTATGGCTACACCTTC	CASSVDWGANYGYTF
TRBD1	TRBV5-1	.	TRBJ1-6	TGCGCCAGCAGATCCGGACAGGGGGTGGGAAATTCACCCCTCCACTTT	CASRSGQGVGNSPLHF
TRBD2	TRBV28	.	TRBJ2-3	TGTGCCAGCGGGAGGGAGAGCACAGATACGCAGTATTTT	CASGRESTDTQYF
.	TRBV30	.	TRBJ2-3	TGTGCCTGGAGTGTCCAGCACACAGATACGCAGTATTTT	CAWSVQHTDTQYF
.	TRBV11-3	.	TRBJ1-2	TGTGCCAGCAGCTTAGCCGCTTGGGAGGGCTATGGCTACACCTTC	CASSLAAWEGYGYTF
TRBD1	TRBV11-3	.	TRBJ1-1	TGTGCCAGCAGGCTCGACAGGGGGGCCGAAGCTTTCTTT	CASRLDRGAEAFF
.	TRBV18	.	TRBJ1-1	TGTGCCAGCTCACGACCGGGACGCGCGAACACTGAAGCTTTCTTT	CASSRPGRANTEAFF
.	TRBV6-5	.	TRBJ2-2	TGTGCCAGCAGTCGGGGCTTAGAGGGTTCCGGGGAGCTGTTTTTT	CASSRGLEGSGELFF
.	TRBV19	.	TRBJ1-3	TGTGCCAGTAGTTTGGCAGGGTCGAGGGGAAACACCATATATTTT	CASSLAGSRGNTIYF
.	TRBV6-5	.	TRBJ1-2	TGTGCCAGCAGTTACTCGAACGGGGGGGCCTATGGCTACACCTTC	CASSYSNGGAYGYTF
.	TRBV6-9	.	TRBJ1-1	TGTGCCAGCCAAGCGGGGGGCGACACTGAAGCTTTCTTT	CASQAGGDTEAFF
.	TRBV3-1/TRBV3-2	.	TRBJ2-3	TGTGCCAGCAGCCAAAGAGGGCAGGGCACAGATACGCAGTATTTT	CASSQRGQGTDTQYF
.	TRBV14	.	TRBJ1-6	TGTGCCAGCAGCCAGCAAGGATCCTATAATTCACCCCTCCACTTT	CASSQQGSYNSPLHF
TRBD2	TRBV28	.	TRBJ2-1	TGTGCCAGCAGTTTTCCTTCGGGCGGGGGGCCGATTTGGAATGAGCAGTTCTTC	CASSFPSGGGPIWNEQFF
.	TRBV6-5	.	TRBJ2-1	TGTGCCAGCAGACCGGACTTATACAATGAGCAGTTCTTC	CASRPDLYNEQFF
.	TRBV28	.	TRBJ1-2	TGTGCCAGCAGTTTGCAAGGAGTGAACTATGGCTACACCTTC	CASSLQGVNYGYTF
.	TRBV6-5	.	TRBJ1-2	TGTGCCAGCAGCCTCCTTCGGGGAAATGGCTACACCTTC	CASSLLRGNGYTF
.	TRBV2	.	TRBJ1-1	TGTGCCAGCTCTCAGGGGTTGAACACTGAAGCTTTCTTT	CASSQGLNTEAFF
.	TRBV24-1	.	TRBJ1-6	TGTGCCACCAGTGATTTATCGACAGCTTCACCCCTCCACTTT	CATSDLSTASPLHF
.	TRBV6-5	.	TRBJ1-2	TGTGCCAGCAGCTTTACGCAGGTCTATGGCTACACCTTC	CASSFTQVYGYTF
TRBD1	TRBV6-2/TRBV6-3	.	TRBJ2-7	TGTGCCAGCAGTTACCACCTCCAGGGGGCTGCCTACGAGCAGTACTTC	CASSYHLQGAAYEQYF
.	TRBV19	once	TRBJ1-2	TGTGCCAGTAGTATAGATCAGTCAGGCAGAAGCTATGGCTACACCTTC	CASSIDQSGRSYGYTF
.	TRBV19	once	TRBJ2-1	TGTGCCAGTACCGATAGGGAGAGTACCAATGAGCAGTTCTTC	CASTDRESTNEQFF
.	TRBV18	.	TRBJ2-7	TGTGCCAGCTCGCCGGCCGGGACTTCCCTCGCCGAGCAGTACTTC	CASSPAGTSLAEQYF
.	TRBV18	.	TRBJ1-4	TGTGCCAGCTCAGAACAGAATAATGAAAAACTGTTTTTT	CASSEQNNEKLFF
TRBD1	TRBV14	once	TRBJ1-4	TGTGCCAGCAGCCACGTACGGACAGGAATTTCCGATCTGTTTTTT	CASSHVRTGISDLFF
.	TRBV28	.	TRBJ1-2	TGTGCCAGCAGTTTAACAGGGAACGCCGCTAACTATGGCTACACCTTC	CASSLTGNAANYGYTF
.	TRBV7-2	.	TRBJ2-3	TGTGCCAGCAGTCCGTTTAGCACAGATACGCAGTATTTT	CASSPFSTDTQYF
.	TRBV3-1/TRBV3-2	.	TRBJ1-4	TGTGCCAGCAGCCGGAGGGGGACAAGAAATGAAAAACTGTTTTTT	CASSRRGTRNEKLFF
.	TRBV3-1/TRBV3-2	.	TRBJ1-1	TGTGCCAGCAGCCTCGGACGGTACACTGAAGCTTTCTTT	CASSLGRYTEAFF
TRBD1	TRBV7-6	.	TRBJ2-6	TGTGCCACCAGGGACAGAGGGTCTGGGGCCAACGTCCTGACTTTC	CATRDRGSGANVLTF
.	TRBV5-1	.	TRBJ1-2	TGCGCCAGCAGCTTGTACGGGAATGGCTACACCTTC	CASSLYGNGYTF